These 13 T cell receptor beta chains were sequenced from one sample in a study of molecular identifiers for immune sequencing clone quantification. MiXCR was run by TCRdb on the PCR reads, yielding one entry per CDR3 protein. The data contain more than 250,000 distinct CDR3 sequences, 20% to 25% of them singletons. The material sequenced was naive CD8+ T cells from blood, with Jurkat cell RNA spiked in. Documented subset: FACS-sorted CD8+CD4-CCR7+CD45RA+ naive T cells. The receptors shown here come from a human donor in good health. Some libraries in this study had Jurkat cell RNA spiked in.

This clonotype was detected only once. A clone one base away is much larger, so this may be a read error. The CDR3 is CASTPRGSSGNEQFF. DNA of the CDR3: TGTGCCAGCACCCCTAGGGGGTCTAGCGGAAATGAGCAGTTCTTC. The V gene is TRBV2, the J gene TRBJ2-1, with D perhaps matching TRBD2 (7 bases). The CDR3 is made up of 15 amino acids. Trimming took 7 bases from V and 7 from J, leaving 20 bases between them. Germline V CDR1 and CDR2: SNHLY, FYNNEI.

This clonotype turned up a few times. Given a much more abundant clone one base away, this may be a read error. The chain employs TRBV6-5 and TRBJ1-1; D gene ambiguous. The CDR3 extends over 13 amino acids. CDR1 is MNHEY and CDR2 is SVGAGI in the germline V gene. CDR3 region: CASRVGSNTDAFF. In DNA form, the CDR3 reads TGTGCCAGCAGAGTAGGTTCGAACACTGATGCTTTCTTT.

This clonotype was counted many times. The junction and the germline gene differ at one end; a read error may be behind it. The CDR3 DNA is TGTGCCAGCAGCCAAGGATGGGGACGAGCTAAGATTTTT. It yields the protein CASSQGWGRAKIF. The chain employs TRBV3-1 and TRBJ1-4, with D perhaps matching TRBD1 (5 bases). Germline V gives CDR1 LGHDT, CDR2 YNNKEL (reference sequence). This CDR3 contains 13 residues.

Notes on this clonotype: A much larger clone differs from this one at a single base, so this may be a read error. The rearrangement joins TRBV5-1 to TRBJ1-1; unclear D gene. Germline V lookup: CDR1 SGHRS, CDR2 YFSETQ. The CDR3 is 13 amino acids. Trimming took off 0 bases at V and 1 base at J, with 4 bases between the two ends. The CDR3 reads CASSLASNTEAFF. In nucleotides, the CDR3 is TGCGCCAGCAGCTTGGCTTCGAACACTGAAGCTTTCTTT.

Note on this clonotype: A single base separates this from a much larger clone, so it may be a read error. The chain's CDR3 is CASSSEDHYTDTQYF. In DNA, the CDR3 is TGCGCCAGCAGCTCGGAGGACCACTACACAGATACGCAGTATTTT. The rearrangement uses TRBV5-1 and TRBJ2-3; D might be TRBD2 (5 bases). Germline CDR1 reads SGHRS; CDR2 reads YFSETQ. V was trimmed by 3 bases and J by 2 bases, leaving 13 bases between them. This CDR3 has 15 amino acids.

The V and J genes are TRBV4-1 and TRBJ1-2, with TRBD1 as a possible D gene (5 bases). Germline lookup yields CDR1 MGHRA and CDR2 YSYEKL. V lost 4 bases, J lost 2 bases, and 8 bases lay in between. The CDR3 length is 13 residues. The chain's CDR3 is CASSPGMNYGYTF. The DNA for the CDR3 is TGCGCCAGCAGCCCAGGGATGAACTATGGCTACACCTTC.

The chain has TRBV7-2 and TRBJ1-1, with TRBD1 identical over 7 bases. V gave up 1 base and J gave up 0 bases; unmatched junction bases: 5. The length of the CDR3 is 16 residues. Germline assignment: CDR1 SGHTA and CDR2 FQGNSA. CDR3 sequence reads: CASSLGTGALNTEAFF. The CDR3 nucleotides are TGTGCCAGCAGCTTAGGTACAGGGGCACTGAACACTGAAGCTTTCTTT.

This clonotype came up many times. The rearrangement uses TRBV6-1 and TRBJ1-1, with TRBD1 matching 9 bases. Germline V CDR1 and CDR2: MNHNS, SASEGT. CDR3 length equals 13 residues. J was trimmed by 4 bases and V by 9 bases; bases with no gene match: 6. The CDR3 reads CASRTGVSTEAFF. The DNA for the CDR3 is TGTGCCAGTAGGACAGGGGTTAGCACTGAAGCTTTCTTT.

On this clonotype: It may be a read error: a sequence one base away is much more abundant. The chain recombines TRBV4-1 with TRBJ1-5; D gene ambiguous. Looked up from germline, CDR1 is MGHRA and CDR2 is YSYEKL. The length of the CDR3 is 16 residues. The DNA of the CDR3 is TGCGCCAGCAGCCAAGAGTCAGCATATAGCGATCAGCCCCAGCATTTT. The encoded protein is CASSQESAYSDQPQHF.

This clonotype appeared many times. The CDR3 sequence: CASSLDRGLTDGYTF. The CDR3 coding sequence is TGCGCCAGCAGCCTGGACAGGGGACTTACTGATGGCTACACCTTC. This chain joins TRBV5-1 and TRBJ1-2, with 9 bases identical to TRBD1. Germline V gene lookup returns CDR1 SGHRS and CDR2 YFSETQ. Losses at the gene ends were 4 bases for V and 6 bases for J; bases not matched to a gene: 10. The CDR3 runs to 15 residues.

Worth noting for this clonotype: A single base separates this from a much larger clone, so it may be a read error. The chain uses TRBV2 and TRBJ2-3; D gene ambiguous. The V end lost 5 bases, the J end lost 4 bases, and 13 bases lay between the germline ends. The CDR3 has 14 residues. Germline V gene lookup returns CDR1 SNHLY and CDR2 FYNNEI. The chain's CDR3 is CASSLGDPADTQYF. The CDR3 nucleotides are TGTGCCAGCAGTTTAGGCGACCCCGCAGATACGCAGTATTTT.

This chain joins TRBV24-1 and TRBJ1-5, with TRBD1 matching 8 bases. CDR1 KGHDR and CDR2 SFDVKD come from the germline V gene. The length of the CDR3 is 14 residues. Losses at the gene ends were 4 bases for V and 5 bases for J; bases not matched to a gene: 3. As DNA, the CDR3 is TGTGCCACCAGTGACCGACAGGGGCATCAGCCCCAGCATTTT. Translation gives CATSDRQGHQPQHF.

Details on this clonotype: A single base separates this from a much larger clone, so it may be a read error. The chain recombines TRBV7-9 with TRBJ2-3; possibly TRBD2 for D (5 bases). V lost 4 bases and J lost 8, with 19 bases in between. This CDR3 has 15 amino acids. Looked up from germline, CDR1 is SEHNR and CDR2 is FQNEAQ (reference sequence). The CDR3 protein is CASSSEIGTLGTQYF. CDR3 bases: TGTGCCAGCAGCTCAGAAATAGGAACACTAGGTACGCAGTATTTT.